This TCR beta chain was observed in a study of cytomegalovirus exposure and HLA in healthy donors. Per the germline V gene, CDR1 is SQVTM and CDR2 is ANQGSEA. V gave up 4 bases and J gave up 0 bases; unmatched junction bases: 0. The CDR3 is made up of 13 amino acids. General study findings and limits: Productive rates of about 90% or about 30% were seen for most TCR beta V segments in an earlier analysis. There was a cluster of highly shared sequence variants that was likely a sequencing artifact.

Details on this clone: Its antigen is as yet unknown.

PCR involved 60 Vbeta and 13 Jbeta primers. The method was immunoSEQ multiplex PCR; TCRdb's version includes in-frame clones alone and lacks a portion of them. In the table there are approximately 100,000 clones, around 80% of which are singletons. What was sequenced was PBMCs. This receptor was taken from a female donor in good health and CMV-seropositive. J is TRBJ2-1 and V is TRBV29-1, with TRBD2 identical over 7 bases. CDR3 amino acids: CSVGGGSYNEQFF. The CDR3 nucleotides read TGCAGCGTTGGGGGGGGCTCCTACAATGAGCAGTTCTTC.